The next 2 T cell receptor beta chains were all read from a single sample in a study of identical twins. From the 5' RACE reads, TCRdb called clonotypes with MiXCR, one entry per CDR3 protein. This sample has 520,000 or so distinct CDR3 sequences, with less than 25% found just once. This sample was also put to use in a study of T cells expressing NK-cell markers.

The sample comprised CD4+ T cells sorted from blood. These receptors were collected from a woman aged 18 to 35 in good health.

This chain uses TRBV10-1 with TRBJ2-7; tentatively, D is TRBD2 (5 bases). Germline CDR1 reads WNHNN; CDR2 reads SYGVQD (reference sequence). The CDR3 runs to 15 residues. With 0 bases removed from V and 2 bases from J, the gap between germline ends came to 11 bases. The DNA of the CDR3 is TGCGCCAGCAGTGAGTCTTCGGGGATCCCCTACGAGCAGTACTTC. It yields the protein CASSESSGIPYEQYF.

The chain links TRBV15 to TRBJ2-7; D may be TRBD1 or TRBD2 (5 bases each). Trimming removed 0 bases from V and 4 bases from J, with 10 bases in between. Germline V gene sequence: CDR1 LNHNV, CDR2 YYDKDF (reference sequence). The CDR3 runs 14 residues. The DNA for the CDR3 is TGTGCCACCAGCAGAGACAGGGAGAGGTACGAGCAGTACTTC. Encoded protein: CATSRDRERYEQYF.